This TCR beta chain came from a study of CD4 T cells in relation to SARS-CoV-2 and coronaviruses. In regard to this clone: Its antigen is undetermined.

The repertoire was sequenced with immunoSEQ multiplex PCR; TCRdb's copy has only in-frame clones and lacks some. The data contain tens of thousands of clones, around 80% of them singletons. Naive or memory CD4+ cells were cultured 1:1 with T cell-depleted PBMCs plus CEF. Notes on the study in general: SARS-CoV-2-driven expansion was significantly weaker in crossreactive than monoreactive clones. Samples before the pandemic and after infection were not matched within any donor.

Germline CDR1 MGHRA, CDR2 YSYEKL. The ends were cut back, 1 base at V and 8 bases at J, with 12 bases in the middle. This CDR3 region has 14 residues. Sequenced input: memory CD4+ T cells from PBMCs, cultured in vitro. The genes are TRBV4-1 and TRBJ2-1; D not certain. The receptor's source is an adult with COVID-19. For the CDR3, the DNA is TGCGCCAGCAGCCAAGTTAGAGCTCTGGATGAGCAGTTCTTC. It translates to CASSQVRALDEQFF.